Sequencing of this T cell receptor (beta chain) was carried out in a study of shared clonotypes between healthy human individuals. Study observations and caveats: Generation of non-shared clonotypes was less probable than generation of clonotypes shared by all four donors.

CDR3 length: 16 amino acids. Germline V gene sequence: CDR1 KGHSH, CDR2 LQKENI. Trimming cost V 6 bases and J 2 bases, with 20 bases left between them. CD8 cells classed as naive were CD45RO-negative and positively selected for CCR7, excluding terminally differentiated effector memory CD45RA+ cells. Sequenced by immunoSEQ multiplex PCR; TCRdb stores in-frame clones only, minus some. The sample records 2 million or so clones, approximately 94% being singletons. With respect to this clone: No antigen is known for it.

The sample consisted of naive CD8+ T cells sorted from blood. This TCR came from a man in his late teens or twenties in good health. This chain links TRBV18 with TRBJ2-7; possibly TRBD2 for D (5 bases). The DNA for the CDR3 is TGTGCCAGCTCCCCAATCTTGACAAGAGGGCCCTACGAGCAGTACTTC. Its protein is CASSPILTRGPYEQYF. Full variable domain (rest looked up from reference TRBV18 and TRBJ2-7): NAGVMQNPRHLVRRRGQEARLRCSPMKGHSHVYWYRQLPEEGLKFMVYLQKENIIDESGMPKERFSAEFPKEGPSILRIQQVVRGDSAAYFCASSPILTRGPYEQYFGPGTRLTVT.